This T cell receptor (beta chain) is drawn from a study of control samples from healthy donors and cancer patients. V lost 2 bases, J lost 2 bases, and 6 bases stayed unmatched. Germline assignment: CDR1 LNHDA and CDR2 SQIVND (reference sequence). The CDR3 has 16 residues. Assay used: immunoSEQ multiplex PCR; TCRdb lists only in-frame clones, some missing. This table holds roughly 52,000 clones, 85% to 95% found once. The chain uses TRBV19 and TRBJ1-3; 7 nucleotides align to TRBD1. This TCR derives from a man younger than 40 in good health. The sequenced material came from blood. CDR3 DNA: TGTGCCAGTAGTATACAAGGGGGCTTCGCTGGAAACACCATATATTTT. Translating gives CASSIQGGFAGNTIYF.